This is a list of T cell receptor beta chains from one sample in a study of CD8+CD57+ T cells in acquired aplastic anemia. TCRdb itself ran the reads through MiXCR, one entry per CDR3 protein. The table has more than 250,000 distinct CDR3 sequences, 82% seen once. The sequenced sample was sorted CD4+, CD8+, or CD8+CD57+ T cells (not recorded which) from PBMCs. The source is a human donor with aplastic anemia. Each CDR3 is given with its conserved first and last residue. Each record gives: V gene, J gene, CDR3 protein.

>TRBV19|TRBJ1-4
CASSQQGREEKLFF
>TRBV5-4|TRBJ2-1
CASSHTDGNGQDEQFF
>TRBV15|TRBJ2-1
CATSRGSSQEAQFF
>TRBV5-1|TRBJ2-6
CASSLTCSYQANVLTF
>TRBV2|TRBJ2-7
CASSFTATYEQYF
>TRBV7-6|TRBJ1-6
CASSLGVDSPLHF
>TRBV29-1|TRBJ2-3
CSVEDLQGADTQYF
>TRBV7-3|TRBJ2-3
CASCLAGGAVMQYF
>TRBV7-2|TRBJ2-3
CASSPGTGAHTQYF
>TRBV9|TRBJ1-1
CASSPSGSEAFF
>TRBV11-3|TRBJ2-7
CASSFALTGYEQYF
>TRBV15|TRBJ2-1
CATSRERGSNTEAFF
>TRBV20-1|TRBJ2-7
CSATSGVYEQYF
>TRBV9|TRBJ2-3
CASSQGGGNGKDDF
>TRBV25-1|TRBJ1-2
CASSVGVSRDGYTF
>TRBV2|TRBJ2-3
CASSELAGGRDTQYF
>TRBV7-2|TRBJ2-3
CASSWAGGSDSRYF
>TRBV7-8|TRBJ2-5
CAGKGAGGTQSF
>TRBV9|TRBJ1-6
CASGDGGADKPYLHF
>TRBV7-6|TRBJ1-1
CASSLVRFNEQLFFF
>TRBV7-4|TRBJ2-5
CASSLALRGKATQYF
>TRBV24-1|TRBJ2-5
CATSDYVGTQYF
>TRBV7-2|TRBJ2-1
CASSLLSGSGQFF
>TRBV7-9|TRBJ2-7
CASSRDSPPFHEQYF
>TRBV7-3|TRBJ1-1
CASSSGGTWGAAQFF
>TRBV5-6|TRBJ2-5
CASNVERDGLVF
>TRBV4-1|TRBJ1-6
CASSQTGAGSNSPLHF
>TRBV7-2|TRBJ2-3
CASSLAVDHYTQYF
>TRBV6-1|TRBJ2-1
CASSRVQGEQFF
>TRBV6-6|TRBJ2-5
CASKTYGVSGGAQETQYF
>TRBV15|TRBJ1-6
CATSTPLSGSPLHF
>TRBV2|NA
CASRDGVADTQYF
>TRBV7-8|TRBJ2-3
CASSSHTDGTATSYF
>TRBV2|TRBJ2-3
CASKRWAGSTDTQYF
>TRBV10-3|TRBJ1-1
CAISLDPRGEAFF
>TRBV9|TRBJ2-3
CASSVGVSSPEAF
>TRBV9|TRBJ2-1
CASSQDGATYNSEQFF
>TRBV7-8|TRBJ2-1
CASSLAGRGDSQEQFF
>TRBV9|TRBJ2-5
CASGVAGDIQYFEYF
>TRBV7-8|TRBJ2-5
CASSLQGGPDTQYYF
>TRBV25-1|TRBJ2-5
CASSWGSEDSTQYF
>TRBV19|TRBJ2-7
CASSIADLASYEQYF
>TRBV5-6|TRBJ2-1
CASSMGGGAYNEQFF